The 31 T cell receptor beta chains listed next were all sequenced from one sample in a study of cytomegalovirus exposure and HLA in healthy donors. PCR involved 60 Vbeta and 13 Jbeta primers. Sequenced by immunoSEQ multiplex PCR; TCRdb stores in-frame clones only, minus some. Of approximately 130,000 clones in the sample, over 75% were seen once. The specimen was PBMCs. The receptors were gathered from a man in his forties or fifties in good health and CMV-seronegative.

The chain joins TRBV7-9 to TRBJ2-5, with 10 bases fitting TRBD2. The V gene end was trimmed by 1 base and the J gene end by 2 bases; junction bases not matched to a gene: 4. CDR3 length equals 16 residues. In germline, CDR1 is SEHNR, CDR2 FQNEAQ (reference sequence). CDR3 amino acids: CASSLVRTSGQETQYF. The CDR3, as DNA: TGTGCCAGCAGCTTAGTTCGGACTAGCGGACAAGAGACCCAGTACTTC.

V is TRBV2 and J is TRBJ1-5, with D perhaps TRBD1 (5 bases). This CDR3 region has 14 residues. The germline V and J ends were trimmed by 1 base and 7 bases, with 11 bases remaining between them. Germline V gives CDR1 SNHLY, CDR2 FYNNEI. The CDR3 DNA reads TGTGCCAGCAGTGAAGAGGGGATAGGGCAGCCCCAGCATTTT. Translation gives CASSEEGIGQPQHF.

As for this clone: Germline is not matched at one junction end, which may reflect a read error. This chain uses TRBV11-2 with TRBJ1-1; no clear D gene. The CDR3 is made up of 14 amino acids. Germline CDR1 is SGHAT and CDR2 is FQNNGV. The CDR3 loop reads CVSSLDQVGREAFF. The CDR3, as DNA: TGTGTCAGCAGCTTAGATCAGGTGGGCCGTGAAGCTTTCTTT.

The chain combines TRBV2 with TRBJ1-4; 8 bases fit TRBD1. The CDR3 runs 16 residues. CDR1 SNHLY and CDR2 FYNNEI come from the germline V gene. After removal of 3 bases from V and 0 bases from J, the junction contained 3 bases not matched to a gene. In DNA, the CDR3 is TGTGCCAGCAGTGACCCAGGGGGCACAACTAATGAAAAACTGTTTTTT. It is translated as CASSDPGGTTNEKLFF.

The V call is TRBV6-5, the J call TRBJ2-7; no firm D call. Between the trimmed V and J ends, which lost 2 bases and 2 bases, there was a span of 13 bases. The germline gives CDR1 MNHEY, CDR2 SVGAGI. The CDR3 extends over 15 amino acids. The CDR3 nucleotides read TGTGCCAGCAGTTACGCGGATCGCGGCGCCTACGAGCAGTACTTC. The encoded protein is CASSYADRGAYEQYF.

This chain connects TRBV28 to TRBJ1-4; TRBD1 matches 9 bases. Germline V lookup: CDR1 MDHEN, CDR2 SYDVKM. Trimming at V came to 4 bases and at J to 15 bases, leaving 12 bases not matched to a gene. This CDR3 region has 14 residues. The CDR3: CASSSTGTGWMVFF. The CDR3 nucleotides are TGTGCCAGCAGTTCGACCGGGACAGGGTGGATGGTGTTTTTT.

The rearrangement links TRBV28 to TRBJ2-5; 7 positions agree with TRBD1. The J segment lost 5 bases and the V segment lost 5 bases, leaving 11 bases of the junction unmatched. This CDR3 contains 15 residues. Looked up from germline, CDR1 is MDHEN and CDR2 is SYDVKM. The CDR3 loop reads CASSKITTGYETQYF. CDR3 bases: TGTGCCAGCAGTAAAATCACGACAGGGTACGAGACCCAGTACTTC.

The V call is TRBV7-2, the J call TRBJ2-5; 9 bases agree with TRBD2. CDR3 length: 15 residues. Per germline, CDR1 SGHTA and CDR2 FQGNSA. V shed 4 bases, J shed 5 bases, and the junction held 8 bases outside the gene matches. The CDR3 loop reads CASSYQRGAGETQYF. For the CDR3, the DNA is TGTGCCAGCAGCTACCAGCGGGGGGCGGGGGAGACCCAGTACTTC.

V is TRBV15 and J is TRBJ1-4; unclear D gene. Per the germline V gene, CDR1 is LNHNV and CDR2 is YYDKDF (reference sequence). V was pared by 1 base and J by 4 bases, with 7 bases between. The CDR3 covers 14 residues. CDR3 sequence reads: CATSRGGVNEKLFF. In DNA form, the CDR3 reads TGTGCCACCAGCAGAGGCGGGGTTAATGAAAAACTGTTTTTT.

This rearrangement joins TRBV15 to TRBJ2-3; 7 bases line up with TRBD2. This CDR3 spans 17 amino acids. Trimming at V came to 5 bases and at J to 6 bases, leaving 17 bases not matched to a gene. CDR1 and CDR2 (germline): LNHNV, YYDKDF (reference sequence). The chain's CDR3 is CATSPQPGGGSIDTQYF. In nucleotides, the CDR3 is TGTGCCACCAGCCCCCAACCGGGGGGAGGGTCTATTGATACGCAGTATTTT.

The V call is TRBV28, the J call TRBJ2-7; a weak D match, TRBD2 (6 bases). Germline CDR1 reads MDHEN; CDR2 reads SYDVKM. The CDR3 extends over 15 amino acids. The ends were cut back, 5 bases at V and 1 base at J, with 15 bases in the middle. CDR3 loop: CASSPSGDWSYEQYF. DNA of the CDR3: TGTGCCAGCAGTCCTAGTGGGGACTGGTCCTACGAGCAGTACTTC.

This clone was counted a single time. V usage is TRBV18 and J usage is TRBJ2-5; a weak D match, TRBD1 (6 bases). V dropped 2 bases and J dropped 5 bases, with 15 bases sitting between them. The CDR3 extends over 15 amino acids. The germline V gene encodes CDR1 KGHSH and CDR2 LQKENI. CDR3 region: CASSPFQGQEETQYF. The CDR3 DNA reads as TGTGCCAGCTCACCATTTCAGGGGCAGGAGGAGACCCAGTACTTC.

This chain connects TRBV28 to TRBJ2-6; D remains ambiguous. Germline V gives CDR1 MDHEN, CDR2 SYDVKM. V was shortened by 2 bases and J by 0 bases, with 8 bases between the two germline ends. The CDR3 extends over 16 amino acids. CDR3 nucleotides: TGTGCCAGCAGTTTACTCGGTCTCTCTGGGGCCAACGTCCTGACTTTC. It is translated as CASSLLGLSGANVLTF.

V and J are TRBV6-1 and TRBJ2-1; D might be TRBD2 (5 bases). V lost 8 bases and J lost 5, with 13 bases in between. The CDR3 loop spans 13 amino acids. Germline CDR1 and CDR2: MNHNS and SASEGT. CDR3 DNA: TGTGCCAGCGACTCGACTACCAACAATGAGCAGTTCTTC. Its translation: CASDSTTNNEQFF.

This clone was detected only a few times. The chain couples TRBV2 to TRBJ2-7; 7 bases fit TRBD1. V lost 5 bases, J lost 1 base, and 11 bases stayed unmatched. Per the germline V gene, CDR1 is SNHLY and CDR2 is FYNNEI. The CDR3 consists of 16 residues. The CDR3: CASSSPMGTVSYEQYF. CDR3 DNA sequence: TGTGCCAGCAGTTCACCGATGGGGACAGTATCCTACGAGCAGTACTTC.

This clone was seen a single time. This sequence joins TRBV25-1 and TRBJ1-4; no clear D gene. Germline-derived CDR1 and CDR2 are MGHDK and SYGVNS. Trimming took off 3 bases at V and 6 bases at J, with 14 bases between the two ends. The CDR3 is made up of 15 amino acids. As DNA, the CDR3 is TGTGCCAGCAGTGACGCATCGGGAGGTTATGAAAAACTGTTTTTT. Amino acid sequence: CASSDASGGYEKLFF.

The CDR3 sequence is CASLGNNRDSNEQFF. In DNA, the CDR3 is TGTGCCAGCTTGGGGAACAACAGGGATAGCAATGAGCAGTTCTTC. The chain combines TRBV2 with TRBJ2-1; D may be TRBD1 (6 bases). Trimming took 8 bases from V and 6 from J, leaving 20 bases between them. This CDR3 comprises 15 residues. Per germline, CDR1 SNHLY and CDR2 FYNNEI.

The chain joins TRBV18 to TRBJ1-2; 7 bases align to TRBD1. Germline values: CDR1 KGHSH, CDR2 LQKENI. The CDR3 has 13 residues. With 5 bases clipped from V and 3 bases from J, the junction kept 3 bases outside the gene matches. CDR3 sequence reads: CASSTDRDYGYTF. Written as DNA, the CDR3 is TGTGCCAGCTCAACAGACAGGGACTATGGCTACACCTTC.

The chain joins TRBV5-1 to TRBJ2-7, with 9 bases fitting TRBD2. Germline V gives CDR1 SGHRS, CDR2 YFSETQ. After removal of 5 bases from V and 2 bases from J, the junction contained 2 bases not matched to a gene. CDR3 size: 13 residues. As DNA, the CDR3 is TGCGCCAGCAGTCTAGCGGGAACCTACGAGCAGTACTTC. Encoded protein: CASSLAGTYEQYF. Based on the CDR3 plus reference TRBV5-1 and TRBJ2-7, the full variable domain is KAGVTQTPRYLIKTRGQQVTLSCSPISGHRSVSWYQQTPGQGLQFLFEYFSETQRNKGNFPGRFSGRQFSNSRSEMNVSTLELGDSALYLCASSLAGTYEQYFGPGTRLTVT.

V and J are TRBV11-2 and TRBJ2-7; 7 nucleotides agree with TRBD2. V lost 5 bases to trimming and J lost 6 bases; unmatched junction nucleotides: 10. Germline V CDR1 and CDR2: SGHAT, FQNNGV. The CDR3 has 14 residues. The CDR3 region has the DNA TGTGCCAGCAGCCCCACTAGCGATGGTTTCGAGCAGTACTTC. Protein product: CASSPTSDGFEQYF.

CDR3 in amino acids: CASSFSGFYEQYF. The CDR3, as DNA: TGTGCCAGCAGTTTCTCCGGGTTCTACGAGCAGTACTTC. The V call is TRBV28, the J call TRBJ2-5; D not certain. The J call may be mistaken, given a closer DNA end match to TRBJ2-7. The V gene's germline CDR1 is MDHEN and CDR2 SYDVKM. The CDR3 is 13 amino acids.

Of note for this clone: A junction end diverges from the germline sequence, so it may reflect a read error. The chain couples TRBV18 to TRBJ2-7; D possibly corresponds to TRBD1 (7 bases). The CDR3 sequence is 12 residues long. In germline, CDR1 is KGHSH, CDR2 LQKENI. CDR3 DNA sequence: TGTGCCAGCCATGGACAGGACTACGAGCAGTGCTTC. It codes for CASHGQDYEQCF.

V and J are TRBV7-9 and TRBJ2-7, with a weak D call TRBD1 (6 bases). V was trimmed by 3 bases and J by 2 bases, leaving 8 bases between them. Germline CDR1 is SEHNR and CDR2 is FQNEAQ (reference sequence). The CDR3 spans 13 residues. The CDR3 here is CASSLSGAYEQYF. In DNA form, the CDR3 reads TGTGCCAGCAGCTTGTCAGGGGCCTACGAGCAGTACTTC.

A single count supports this clone. The J gene is TRBJ1-5, the V gene TRBV2; D gene ambiguous. CDR1 is SNHLY and CDR2 is FYNNEI in the germline V gene. Deletions cut 4 bases from V and 0 bases from J, with 10 bases between. The CDR3 is 15 residues long. As DNA, the CDR3 is TGTGCCAGCAGTGCGGCAGGCCTTAGCAATCAGCCCCAGCATTTT. Residues: CASSAAGLSNQPQHF.

The chain combines TRBV28 with TRBJ1-5; the match to TRBD1 covers 7 bases. The germline V gene has CDR1 MDHEN and CDR2 SYDVKM. Trimming removed 7 bases from V and 1 base from J; junction bases left unmatched: 1. The CDR3 is made up of 13 amino acids. CDR3 DNA: TGTGCCAGCACGACAGGGAGCAATCAGCCCCAGCATTTT. Its translation: CASTTGSNQPQHF.

Points on this clone: At the DNA level, this CDR3 is encoded by other sequences in the same sample as well. J is TRBJ2-5 and V is TRBV5-1; TRBD2 matches at 7 bases. The CDR3 has 14 residues. V trimming: 0 bases; J trimming: 5 bases; junction bases outside the gene matches: 4. CDR1 SGHRS and CDR2 YFSETQ come from the germline V gene. The CDR3: CASSLGGSGETQYF. CDR3 in DNA: TGCGCCAGCAGCTTGGGCGGGAGTGGGGAGACCCAGTACTTC.

For this clone: A read error may produce the germline difference seen at one junction end. The chain has TRBV2 and TRBJ2-7; possible D gene TRBD2, 6 bases. The length of the CDR3 is 15 residues. Germline-derived CDR1 and CDR2 are SNHLY and FYNNEI. The CDR3 DNA reads TGTGCCAGCAGTGAGTCGTTTGGGGACTCCTACGAGCAGTACTTT. Its translation: CASSESFGDSYEQYF.

Concerning this clone: This specimen includes other DNA sequences encoding the same CDR3. The chain couples TRBV28 to TRBJ2-7; 8 bases align to TRBD1. V shed 2 bases, J shed 0 bases, and the junction held 0 bases outside the gene matches. Looked up from germline, CDR1 is MDHEN and CDR2 is SYDVKM. The CDR3 has 14 amino acids. CDR3 coding DNA: TGTGCCAGCAGTTTAGGACAGGGCTCCTACGAGCAGTACTTC. Protein: CASSLGQGSYEQYF.

The V and J genes are TRBV11-2 and TRBJ2-7, with 10 positions matching TRBD1. The CDR3 extends over 16 amino acids. V lost 5 bases to trimming and J lost 4 bases; unmatched junction nucleotides: 11. Per the germline V gene, CDR1 is SGHAT and CDR2 is FQNNGV. CDR3 DNA: TGTGCCAGCAGCAAGAGACCGGGACAGGGGTTGTACGAGCAGTACTTC. Amino acid sequence: CASSKRPGQGLYEQYF. The full variable domain, with the rest looked up from reference TRBV11-2 and TRBJ2-7, is EAGVAQSPRYKIIEKRQSVAFWCNPISGHATLYWYQQILGQGPKLLIQFQNNGVVDDSQLPKDRFSAERLKGVDSTLKIQPAKLEDSAVYLCASSKRPGQGLYEQYFGPGTRLTVT.

The chain employs TRBV5-6 and TRBJ2-6; tentative D call: TRBD1 (6 bases). Germline CDR1 is SGHDT and CDR2 is YYEEEE. This CDR3 region has 18 residues. Trimming took 1 base from V and 0 from J, leaving 14 bases between them. Here the CDR3 reads CASSLTRQAYSGANVLTF. For the CDR3, the DNA is TGTGCCAGCAGCTTGACCAGACAGGCCTACTCTGGGGCCAACGTCCTGACTTTC.

The chain carries TRBV5-4 and TRBJ2-7, with D possibly matching TRBD2 (5 bases). This CDR3 is 13 amino acids long. V lost 0 bases and J 3 bases, leaving 7 bases between the germline ends. Germline-derived CDR1 and CDR2 are SGHNT and YYREEE (reference sequence). CDR3 coding DNA: TGTGCCAGCAGCTTGGATACTAGCTACGAGCAGTACTTC. It translates to CASSLDTSYEQYF.